This is a list of T cell receptor beta chains from one sample in a study of human T cells and chemical hapten exposure. TCRdb re-analysed the RACE reads in MiXCR, keeping a single row per CDR3 protein. The table includes over 70,000 distinct CDR3 sequences, approximately 11% detected once. The sequencing used whole blood, collected in connection with sensitization to the hapten diphenylcyclopropenone (DPC). The receptors were gathered from a woman aged 25 to 45 with alopecia areata. Some clones in this sample may be carry-over from other donors' samples. Each CDR3 is given with its conserved first and last residue. D genes are given only for firm matches. Where a row states a size, it is once, few, many or the class of an expanded clone; other rows omit it.

j_call,v_call,d_call,clone_size,cdr3_aa,cdr3_nt
TRBJ2-7,TRBV14,TRBD1,many,CASSQWTGFSYEQYF,TGTGCCAGCAGCCAGTGGACAGGGTTTTCCTACGAGCAGTACTTC
TRBJ1-1,TRBV29-1,TRBD1,once,CSVTTGMATEAFF,TGCAGCGTTACGACAGGGATGGCCACTGAAGCTTTCTTT
TRBJ2-1,TRBV2,.,few,CASSVGEIQFF,TGTGCCAGCAGTGTAGGAGAGATTCAGTTCTTC
TRBJ1-1,TRBV2,.,.,CASRSVGKRAFF,TGTGCCAGCAGGAGTGTGGGGAAGAGAGCTTTCTTT
TRBJ2-1,TRBV2,.,many,CASSEADEQFF,TGTGCCAGCAGTGAAGCCGACGAGCAGTTCTTC
TRBJ2-7,TRBV4-3,TRBD1,few,CASSQDLGQVSAEQYF,TGCGCCAGCAGCCAAGATTTGGGACAGGTCTCCGCCGAGCAGTACTTC
TRBJ1-1,TRBV28,.,.,CATREGLNTEAFF,TGTGCCACCAGGGAGGGACTGAACACTGAAGCTTTCTTT
TRBJ1-2,TRBV24-1,TRBD1,.,CATSDSTGTNYGYTF,TGTGCCACCAGTGATTCGACAGGGACTAACTATGGCTACACCTTC
TRBJ2-2,TRBV5-4,.,many,CASSLGRITGELFF,TGTGCCAGCAGCTTGGGCCGGATCACCGGGGAGCTGTTTTTT
TRBJ1-1,TRBV7-2,.,few,CASSTGPYTEAFF,TGTGCCAGCAGCACCGGACCCTACACTGAAGCTTTCTTT
TRBJ2-5,TRBV2,.,many,CASSERETQYF,TGTGCCAGCAGTGAAAGAGAGACCCAGTACTTC
TRBJ2-5,TRBV10-3,.,.,CATKDWGTDETQYF,TGTGCCACGAAGGACTGGGGTACCGATGAGACCCAGTACTTC
TRBJ2-6,TRBV11-2,.,few,CASSRVRGGSGANVLTF,TGTGCCAGCAGCCGCGTGAGAGGGGGCTCTGGGGCCAACGTCCTGACTTTC
TRBJ2-1,TRBV12-3/TRBV12-4,TRBD1,many,CASSLIGGTEQFF,TGTGCCAGCAGCCTTATAGGGGGCACTGAGCAGTTCTTC
TRBJ1-4,TRBV20-1,.,few,CSARGGTNEKLFF,TGCAGTGCTAGGGGGGGGACGAATGAAAAACTGTTTTTT
TRBJ2-5,TRBV28,.,.,CASSPWGTQYF,TGTGCCAGCAGTCCTTGGGGGACCCAGTACTTC
TRBJ2-7,TRBV19,.,.,CASRAAGGSFYEQYF,TGTGCCAGTAGGGCCGCTGGGGGGAGTTTCTACGAGCAGTACTTC
TRBJ2-1,TRBV5-4,.,.,CASSLDHEQFF,TGTGCCAGCAGCTTAGATCATGAGCAGTTCTTC
TRBJ2-4,TRBV28,.,.,CASSPIPLAKNIQYF,TGTGCCAGCAGTCCCATCCCCTTAGCCAAAAACATTCAGTACTTC
TRBJ1-5,TRBV29-1,TRBD1,.,CSVATGSNQPQHF,TGCAGCGTTGCGACAGGGAGCAATCAGCCCCAGCATTTT